This TCR beta chain stems from a study of blood T cell repertoires in COVID-19. Study-level information: Acute and convalescent COVID-19 specimens originated in the United States, Italy and Spain. T cells, B-cell-depleted T cells, or PBMCs supplied cDNA or gDNA.

The repertoire was sequenced with immunoSEQ multiplex PCR; TCRdb's copy has only in-frame clones and lacks some. The sample yields fewer than 300,000 clones, 85% to 90% seen once. V was trimmed by 6 bases and J by 0 bases, leaving 17 bases between them. The V gene's germline CDR1 is ENHRY and CDR2 SYGVKD. This CDR3 is built from 17 residues. The chain employs TRBV10-3 and TRBJ2-2, with D maybe TRBD1 (5 bases). Sequencing was done on a sample of peripheral blood. The clonotype was recovered from a woman between 40 and 55 years old who had recovered from COVID-19. The CDR3 loop reads CAIRSTVVGANTGELFF. CDR3 bases: TGTGCCATCAGGTCGACAGTGGTAGGAGCGAACACCGGGGAGCTGTTTTTT.